This paragraph reports one T cell receptor beta chain. The antigen remains undetermined. Unique molecular identifiers were carried by the TCR beta cDNA libraries. The T cell input of about 0.9 to 10 million gave around 540,000 cDNA molecules. TCRdb re-derived calls from the PCR reads in MiXCR, one entry per CDR3 protein. The top ten clones hold 0.5% to 0.6% of a sample with roughly 800,000 distinct CDR3 sequences, 30% of them seen once. This specimen comes from a study of post-analysis software for immune sequencing data. Turning to the study itself: Relapsing-remitting, secondary progressive and progressive-relapsing multiple sclerosis were all included among the disease courses. General study points: In patients, about 5 TRBV segments were more frequent than in controls, with TRBV5-6, TRBV5-1 and TRBV20-1 among them.

The CDR3 extends over 14 amino acids. Germline CDR1 MNHEY, CDR2 SVGAGI. Germline trimming cut 8 bases from V and 1 base from J; bases unmatched to any gene: 4. The TCR originated in a girl aged 10 to 17 with multiple sclerosis. This rearrangement joins TRBV6-5 to TRBJ2-3; 9 bases agree with TRBD2. What was sequenced was blood. CDR3 protein: CASSQREGTDTQYF. CDR3 sequence (DNA): TGTGCCAGCTCTCAGCGGGAGGGCACAGATACGCAGTATTTT.